Listed here are 23 T cell receptor beta chains from one sample, sequenced in a study of blood T cell repertoires in COVID-19. Using immunoSEQ multiplex PCR, the repertoire was profiled, and TCRdb retains in-frame clones only, with some absent. The table lists around 150,000 clones, around 80% of them singletons. Source material: peripheral blood. These receptors came from a woman at least 80 years old with acute or convalescent COVID-19.

The rearrangement links TRBV5-1 to TRBJ2-1; TRBD2 aligns across 8 bases. The trim removed 0 bases at V and 4 bases at J, leaving 3 bases unmatched. This CDR3 has 15 amino acids. From germline, CDR1 is SGHRS and CDR2 YFSETQ. CDR3 nucleotides: TGCGCCAGCAGCTTGGTTAGCGGGACGTACAATGAGCAGTTCTTC. This translates into CASSLVSGTYNEQFF.

The V gene is TRBV7-8, the J gene TRBJ1-3; TRBD1 aligns across 10 bases. CDR1 is SGHVS, CDR2 FQNEAQ, per germline. V gave up 5 bases and J gave up 6 bases; unmatched junction bases: 13. The CDR3 extends over 17 amino acids. CDR3 DNA: TGTGCCAGCAGCCCACGATCCGGGACAGGGGCAGAAAACACCATATATTTT. Protein: CASSPRSGTGAENTIYF.

The V and J genes are TRBV10-3 and TRBJ2-1, with D possibly being TRBD2 (5 bases). The CDR3 has 11 amino acids. CDR1 is ENHRY, CDR2 SYGVKD, per germline. The ends were cut back, 1 base at V and 12 bases at J, with 7 bases in the middle. The CDR3 spells CAISEFGRQFF. The CDR3, as DNA: TGTGCCATCAGTGAGTTTGGGAGGCAGTTCTTC.

This chain joins TRBV7-8 and TRBJ2-1; 10 nucleotides match TRBD1. Trimming at V came to 4 bases and at J to 9 bases, leaving 9 bases not matched to a gene. The CDR3 is 15 amino acids. The germline CDR1 and CDR2 sequences are SGHVS and FQNEAQ. Here the CDR3 reads CASSSGQGSESEQFF. DNA of the CDR3: TGTGCCAGCAGCTCGGGACAGGGGAGTGAGAGTGAGCAGTTCTTC.

The chain couples TRBV29-1 to TRBJ2-6; 12 bases fit TRBD2. The CDR3 is made up of 17 amino acids. The ends lost 4 bases at V and 1 base at J; junction bases unmatched: 5. From germline, CDR1 is SQVTM and CDR2 ANQGSEA. The CDR3 bases are TGCAGCGTTGTTCTAGCGGGAGGGCCTTCTGGGGCCAACGTCCTGACTTTC. It translates to CSVVLAGGPSGANVLTF.

This chain uses TRBV7-8 with TRBJ2-3; D is unclear. Trimming stripped 5 bases from V and 2 bases from J, with 8 bases between. The V gene's germline CDR1 is SGHVS and CDR2 FQNEAQ. This CDR3 comprises 13 residues. The CDR3 reads CASSPKLTDTQYF. CDR3 DNA sequence: TGTGCCAGCAGCCCGAAACTCACAGATACGCAGTATTTT.

The chain joins TRBV4-3 to TRBJ2-7; 12 bases are a match to TRBD2. Germline V gene data show CDR1 as LGHNA and CDR2 as YSLEER. The CDR3 extends over 16 amino acids. Losses at the gene ends were 1 base for V and 12 bases for J; bases not matched to a gene: 13. This CDR3 is CASSQGLAGGPGVRYF. The CDR3 region has the DNA TGCGCCAGCAGCCAAGGGCTAGCGGGAGGGCCGGGGGTCAGGTACTTC.

The chain uses TRBV15 and TRBJ2-7; D is ambiguous. This CDR3 has 14 residues. Germline-derived CDR1 and CDR2 are LNHNV and YYDKDF (reference sequence). Trimming cost V 0 bases and J 3 bases, with 9 bases left between them. CDR3 sequence: CATSRDPKSYEQYF. The CDR3, as DNA: TGTGCCACCAGCAGAGATCCCAAGAGCTACGAGCAGTACTTC.

This sequence joins TRBV10-3 and TRBJ2-2, with TRBD2 matching 7 bases. Unmatched junction bases numbered 5, after V lost 5 bases and J lost 8 bases. The CDR3 consists of 13 residues. Germline-derived CDR1 and CDR2 are ENHRY and SYGVKD. CDR3 residues: CAISSGTEGELFF. CDR3 DNA: TGTGCCATCAGTAGCGGGACGGAAGGGGAGCTGTTTTTT.

The chain joins TRBV6-2 or TRBV6-3 to TRBJ2-7; 8 bases line up with TRBD2. The junction had 10 bases not matched to a gene; V was cut back by 5 bases and J by 4 bases. This CDR3 has 15 residues. Germline V CDR1 and CDR2: MNHEY, SVGEGT. For the CDR3, the DNA is TGTGCCAGCAGTACCGGATTTGAGCGGGGGTACGAGCAGTACTTC. This encodes CASSTGFERGYEQYF.

This chain links TRBV5-6 with TRBJ2-7; 9 bases align to TRBD2. The CDR3 is made up of 15 amino acids. Germline CDR1 SGHDT, CDR2 YYEEEE. V lost 1 base and J lost 7; bases outside the gene matches: 9. The CDR3 DNA sequence: TGTGCCAGCAGCTTGTGGGGCGGGAGGGCCGATGAGCAGTACTTC. This sequence encodes CASSLWGGRADEQYF.

The V call is TRBV5-1, the J call TRBJ1-6, with TRBD1 identical over 9 bases. The length of the CDR3 is 15 residues. The germline CDR1 and CDR2 sequences are SGHRS and YFSETQ. Unmatched junction bases numbered 12, after V lost 5 bases and J lost 12 bases. CDR3 in amino acids: CASRATTGGGRPLHF. In DNA form, the CDR3 reads TGCGCCAGCAGGGCGACGACAGGGGGGGGAAGACCCCTCCACTTT.

In its sample, this clone was seen once. The V and J genes are TRBV7-2 and TRBJ2-4; 9 positions match TRBD2. Losses at the gene ends were 1 base for V and 15 bases for J; bases not matched to a gene: 10. Germline V gene data show CDR1 as SGHTA and CDR2 as FQGNSA. This CDR3 comprises 14 residues. The CDR3 bases are TGTGCCAGCAGCTTAGGGGGTAGCGGGGGCTTCTTGTACTTC. This sequence encodes CASSLGGSGGFLYF. Variable domain in full (rest from reference TRBV7-2 and TRBJ2-4): GAGVSQSPSNKVTEKGKDVELRCDPISGHTALYWYRQSLGQGLEFLIYFQGNSAPDKSGLPSDRFSAERTGGSVSTLTIQRTQQEDSAVYLCASSLGGSGGFLYFGAGTRLSVL.

The V call is TRBV5-6, the J call TRBJ2-7; D is possibly TRBD1 (5 bases). Germline V gene data show CDR1 as SGHDT and CDR2 as YYEEEE. This CDR3 contains 14 residues. V lost 2 bases, J lost 6 bases, and 15 bases lay in between. The CDR3 nucleotides are TGTGCCAGCAGCTTTGGGGTAGGGGATGGCGAGCAGTACTTC. It is translated as CASSFGVGDGEQYF.

The chain is built from TRBV10-3 and TRBJ2-7; possible D gene TRBD1, 8 bases. Between the trimmed V and J ends, which lost 3 bases and 3 bases, there was a span of 12 bases. The CDR3 sequence is 14 residues long. CDR1 and CDR2 from the germline V gene are ENHRY and SYGVKD. The CDR3 DNA reads as TGTGCCATCAGTGAACAGGGGGGGCTCTACGAGCAGTACTTC. Translating it yields CAISEQGGLYEQYF.

The CDR3 spells CSVDRGGTGELFF. The DNA of the CDR3 is TGCAGCGTTGACAGGGGTGGCACCGGGGAGCTGTTTTTT. The chain is built from TRBV29-1 and TRBJ2-2, with a possible D match to TRBD1 (6 bases). The CDR3 has 13 residues. Deletions cut 3 bases from V and 4 bases from J, with 9 bases between. Germline CDR1 and CDR2: SQVTM and ANQGSEA.

The V call is TRBV3-1 (or the pseudogene TRBV3-2), the J call TRBJ2-7; maybe TRBD2 (5 bases). The V gene's germline CDR1 is LGHDT and CDR2 YNNKEL (reference sequence). V shed 1 base and J shed 2 bases, with 12 bases lying between them. CDR3 length: 15 amino acids. The CDR3 spells CASSQGLGRTYEQYF. In nucleotides, the CDR3 is TGTGCCAGCAGCCAAGGGTTAGGGAGAACCTACGAGCAGTACTTC.

In its sample, this clone was seen many times. The chain carries TRBV7-2 and TRBJ2-5; D is unresolved. Germline V lookup: CDR1 SGHTA, CDR2 FQGNSA. The germline V and J ends were trimmed by 4 bases and 1 base, with 7 bases remaining between them. The CDR3 is 13 amino acids. CDR3 loop: CASSSGLQETQYF. The CDR3 DNA follows: TGTGCCAGCAGCTCGGGTCTCCAAGAGACCCAGTACTTC.

V usage is TRBV6-5 and J usage is TRBJ2-5; 8 bases agree with TRBD1. Germline assignment: CDR1 MNHEY and CDR2 SVGAGI. This CDR3 has 13 residues. Trimming removed 6 bases from V and 4 bases from J; junction bases left unmatched: 4. The CDR3 reads CASRRQGAETQYF. CDR3 coding DNA: TGTGCCAGCAGACGCCAGGGGGCAGAGACCCAGTACTTC.

With respect to this clone: The sample has other DNA sequences that encode this CDR3 too. The V and J genes are TRBV2 and TRBJ2-2, with 8 bases that match TRBD1. In germline, CDR1 is SNHLY, CDR2 FYNNEI. V lost 6 bases and J lost 1; bases outside the gene matches: 4. The CDR3 is 15 residues long. This CDR3 reads CASRGQGRNTGELFF. DNA of the CDR3: TGTGCCAGCAGAGGACAGGGAAGGAACACCGGGGAGCTGTTTTTT.

J is TRBJ2-2 and V is TRBV6-1; D gene ambiguous. Trimming removed 0 bases at V and 6 bases at J, with 8 bases between. This CDR3 has 14 amino acids. Germline CDR1 reads MNHNS; CDR2 reads SASEGT. In DNA form, the CDR3 reads TGTGCCAGCAGTGAAGCGCGCAACGCCGGGGAGCTGTTTTTT. It yields the protein CASSEARNAGELFF.

The chain is built from TRBV10-1 and TRBJ2-3; no reliable D call. This CDR3 is 14 amino acids long. From germline, CDR1 is WNHNN and CDR2 SYGVQD (reference sequence). V gave up 4 bases and J gave up 4 bases, with 12 bases separating them. CDR3 in amino acids: CASSVGLGADTQYF. CDR3 in DNA: TGCGCCAGCAGTGTCGGGTTGGGTGCAGATACGCAGTATTTT.

The rearrangement joins TRBV5-5 to TRBJ1-1; D remains unclear. The CDR3 extends over 13 amino acids. Trimming left V 3 bases short and J 1 base short, with 7 bases between. CDR1 SGHKS and CDR2 YYEKEE come from the germline V gene (reference sequence). CDR3 nucleotide sequence: TGTGCCAGCAGCTCTAGAGGGAACACTGAAGCTTTCTTT. As protein: CASSSRGNTEAFF.